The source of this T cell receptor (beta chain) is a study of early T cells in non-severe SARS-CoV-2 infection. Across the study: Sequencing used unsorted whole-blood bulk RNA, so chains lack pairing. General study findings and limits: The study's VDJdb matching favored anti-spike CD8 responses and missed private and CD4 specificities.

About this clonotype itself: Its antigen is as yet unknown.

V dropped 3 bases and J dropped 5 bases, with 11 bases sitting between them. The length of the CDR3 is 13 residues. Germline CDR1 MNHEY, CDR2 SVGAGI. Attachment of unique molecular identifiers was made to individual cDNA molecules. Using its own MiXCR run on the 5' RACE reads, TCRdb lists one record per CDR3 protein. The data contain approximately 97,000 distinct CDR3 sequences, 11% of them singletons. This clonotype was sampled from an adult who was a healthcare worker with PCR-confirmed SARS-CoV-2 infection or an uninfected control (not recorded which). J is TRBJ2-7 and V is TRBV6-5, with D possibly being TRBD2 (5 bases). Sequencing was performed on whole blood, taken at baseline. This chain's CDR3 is CASSYSEVNEQYF. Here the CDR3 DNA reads TGTGCCAGCAGTTATTCGGAGGTTAACGAGCAGTACTTC.